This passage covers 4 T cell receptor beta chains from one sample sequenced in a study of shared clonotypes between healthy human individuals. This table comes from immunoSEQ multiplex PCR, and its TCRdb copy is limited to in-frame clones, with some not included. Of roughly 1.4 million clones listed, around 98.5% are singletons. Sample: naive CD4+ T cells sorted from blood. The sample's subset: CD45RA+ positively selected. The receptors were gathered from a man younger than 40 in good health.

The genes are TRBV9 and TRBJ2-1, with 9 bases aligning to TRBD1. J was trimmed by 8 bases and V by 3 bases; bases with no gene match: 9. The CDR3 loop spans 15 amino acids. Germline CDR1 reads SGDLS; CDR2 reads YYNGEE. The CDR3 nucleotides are TGTGCCAGCAGCGGAGGAGGGACAGGGATGTATGAGCAGTTCTTC. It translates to CASSGGGTGMYEQFF. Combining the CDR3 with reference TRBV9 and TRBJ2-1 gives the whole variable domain DSGVTQTPKHLITATGQRVTLRCSPRSGDLSVYWYQQSLDQGLQFLIQYYNGEERAKGNILERFSAQQFPDLHSELNLSSLELGDSALYFCASSGGGTGMYEQFFGPGTRLTVL.

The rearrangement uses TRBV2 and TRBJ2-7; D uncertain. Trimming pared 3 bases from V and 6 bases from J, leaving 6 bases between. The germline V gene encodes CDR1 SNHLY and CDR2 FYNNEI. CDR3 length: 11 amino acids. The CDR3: CASSEYSEQYF. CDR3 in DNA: TGTGCCAGCAGTGAGTATTCCGAGCAGTACTTC.

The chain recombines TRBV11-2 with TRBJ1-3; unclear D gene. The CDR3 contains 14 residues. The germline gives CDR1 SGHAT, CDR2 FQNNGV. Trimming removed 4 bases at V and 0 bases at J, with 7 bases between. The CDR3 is CASSSGSSGNTIYF. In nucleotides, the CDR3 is TGTGCCAGCAGCTCGGGATCCTCTGGAAACACCATATATTTT.

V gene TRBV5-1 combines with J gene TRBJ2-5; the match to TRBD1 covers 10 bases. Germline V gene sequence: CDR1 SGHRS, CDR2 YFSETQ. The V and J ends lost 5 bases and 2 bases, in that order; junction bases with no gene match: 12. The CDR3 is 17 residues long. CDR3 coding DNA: TGCGCCAGCAGTTTCTCGACCGGGACAGGGGTTCAAGAGACCCAGTACTTC. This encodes CASSFSTGTGVQETQYF.